This entry describes one T cell receptor beta chain. The target of this receptor is not known. Base-call qualities are not available, and no considerably larger clone is one nucleotide away. The sample is drawn from a study of shared T cell receptors in the human thymus listed by TCRdb under 2021. For context, the study as a whole: The study examined how self-reactive, shared T-cell receptor alpha chains are generated in the human thymus.

Library creation used the immunoSEQ multiplex PCR assay. TCRdb obtained this table from immuneACCESS and retained in-frame rearrangements with V and J assigned. These tables miss some clones; where compared with another copy, unresolved V genes account for less than half of the shortfall, and the remainder is unexplained. The sample contains 500,000 to 850,000 clones, roughly 86% of them found a single time. In total, the top ten clones hold about 0.0094% of the sample. The CDR3 runs 15 amino acids, cysteine and phenylalanine included. Only CDR3 DNA is held: 45 bases, read in frame from base 1. The germline V gene gives CDR1 as KGHSH and CDR2 as LQKENI. V and J are truncated by 5 bases and 2 bases respectively, leaving an intervening sequence of 16 bases. The data were also submitted as part of a second study, on human thymus T cells. As noted in the second study: The donors were immunologically healthy infants in Finland who had open corrective cardiac surgery for congenital heart defects. The thymus tissue came from surgical resects taken out during corrective cardiac surgery. Biased V and J gene segment usage appeared to be present in both thymic and peripheral blood repertoires. The related research reported highly overlapping thymic TCR repertoires among unrelated individuals. TCR alpha and beta repertoires from roughly 8 infant thymus samples and four related peripheral blood samples were characterized in the study. The cohort included several male and two female infants, with donor ages spanning 7 to 244 days. After being mechanically released from the tissue, thymocytes were kept at -70 degrees C in pellets of roughly 10-33 million cells. Genomic DNA was extracted from frozen cell pellets with a QIAsymphony instrument. The immunoSEQ multiplex PCR assay was used to amplify the TCRB and TCRAD loci from a standardized amount of quality-controlled genomic DNA. The V(D)J region was spanned by amplicons of a length sufficient to cover the CDR3 and to identify V and J genes. Through the commercial immunoSEQ service, the amplicons were sequenced on an Illumina platform. Primer bias and sequencing errors were corrected as previously described, and TCRAD and TCRB were defined on the basis of the IMGT database. immunoSEQ Analyzer 3.0 and VDJTools were used for repertoire analysis, which covered basic statistics, V/J segment usage, diversity estimates, rarefaction and pairwise overlap. Diversity was estimated with Chao1, ChaoE, Efron-Thisted, Shannon and inverse Simpson indices, and also on datasets down-sampled to the smallest sample. Repertoire overlap used strict matching of CDR3 nucleotide sequence, V gene and J gene, with Jaccard-based multidimensional scaling clustering. On average, thymus samples yielded 800,000 or so unique TCRB clonotypes, whereas blood samples yielded some 92,000.

Recombination joined TRBV18 with TRBJ2-7; confidence is insufficient to name the D gene. What was sequenced was thymocytes. The sequence derives from a boy under two years old with a congenital heart defect. Donor details come from another sample of the same person, matched by shared clones. The CDR3 region: CASSSMGKSPYEQYF. The base sequence is TGTGCCAGCTCATCTATGGGCAAGAGTCCCTACGAGCAGTACTTC.